The 32 T cell receptor beta chains below were found in one sample sequenced in a study of cytomegalovirus exposure and HLA in healthy donors. The PCR made use of 60 Vbeta and 13 Jbeta primers. The protocol was immunoSEQ multiplex PCR, while the TCRdb copy is restricted to in-frame clones and leaves out a portion. The table includes 150,000 to 200,000 clones, 80% detected once. Specimen: PBMCs. The receptors originated from a boy aged 5-17 years in good health and CMV-seronegative.

The chain recombines TRBV4-1 with TRBJ2-7; a possible D gene is TRBD1 (5 bases). Germline V CDR1 and CDR2: MGHRA, YSYEKL. CDR3 size: 15 residues. V lost 1 base and J lost 0, with 10 bases in between. This chain's CDR3 is CASSQVRETSYEQYF. Written as DNA, the CDR3 is TGCGCCAGCAGCCAAGTCAGGGAAACCTCCTACGAGCAGTACTTC.

V and J are TRBV4-2 and TRBJ2-1, with 8 bases that match TRBD2. CDR3 size: 17 residues. Germline V lookup: CDR1 LGHNA, CDR2 YNFKEQ. V lost 3 bases to trimming and J lost 1 base; unmatched junction nucleotides: 8. The CDR3 reads CASSHSGDFSSYNEQFF. DNA of the CDR3: TGTGCCAGCAGCCATAGCGGGGATTTTAGTTCCTACAATGAGCAGTTCTTC.

This chain links TRBV4-1 with TRBJ2-7, with 10 nucleotides matching TRBD1. Germline trimming cut 4 bases from V and 4 bases from J; bases unmatched to any gene: 7. This CDR3 has 15 amino acids. CDR1 and CDR2 from the germline V gene are MGHRA and YSYEKL. CDR3 residues: CASSPSPGQGYEQYF. The CDR3 nucleotides are TGCGCCAGCAGCCCTTCTCCGGGACAGGGGTACGAGCAGTACTTC.

This chain uses TRBV5-4 with TRBJ2-7, with TRBD1 as a possible D gene (8 bases). The ends were cut back, 4 bases at V and 3 bases at J, with 17 bases in the middle. The CDR3 sequence is 15 residues long. CDR1 is SGHNT, CDR2 YYREEE, per germline (reference sequence). CDR3 residues: CASSRGGTGIYEQYF. The CDR3, as DNA: TGTGCCAGCAGCCGGGGAGGGACAGGTATCTACGAGCAGTACTTC. The variable domain in full, completed from reference TRBV5-4 and TRBJ2-7, reads ETGVTQSPTHLIKTRGQQVTLRCSSQSGHNTVSWYQQALGQGPQFIFQYYREEENGRGNFPPRFSGLQFPNYSSELNVNALELDDSALYLCASSRGGTGIYEQYFGPGTRLTVT.

With regard to this clone: Distinct nucleotide sequences in the sample also encode this CDR3. The chain is built from TRBV27 and TRBJ1-1, with D perhaps matching TRBD1 (6 bases). V was shortened by 3 bases and J by 1 base, with 6 bases between the two germline ends. The CDR3 spans 13 residues. From germline, CDR1 is MNHEY and CDR2 SMNVEV (reference sequence). CDR3 bases: TGTGCCAGCAGTTTGGGGGCGAACACTGAAGCTTTCTTT. The encoded protein is CASSLGANTEAFF.

The chain uses TRBV6-5 and TRBJ2-5; 9 positions agree with TRBD1. V was pared by 10 bases and J by 3 bases, with 6 bases of the junction left unmatched. Germline V lookup: CDR1 MNHEY, CDR2 SVGAGI. The CDR3 spans 13 residues. CDR3 bases: TGTGCCACCTCCCGGGACAGGGAAGAGACCCAGTACTTC. This sequence encodes CATSRDREETQYF.

The rearrangement joins TRBV29-1 to TRBJ2-6; 7 nucleotides align to TRBD1. Germline V gene data show CDR1 as SQVTM and CDR2 as ANQGSEA. V lost 6 bases, J lost 0 bases, and 5 bases stayed unmatched. CDR3 length: 15 residues. The CDR3 loop reads CSVRQGISGANVLTF. CDR3 sequence (DNA): TGCAGCGTGAGACAGGGTATCTCTGGGGCCAACGTCCTGACTTTC.

The chain is built from TRBV7-2 and TRBJ2-7; 7 positions match TRBD1. The CDR3 is made up of 14 amino acids. After removal of 5 bases from V and 6 bases from J, the junction contained 10 bases not matched to a gene. Germline V gives CDR1 SGHTA, CDR2 FQGNSA. The CDR3 here is CASSPRQGTGEQYF. In DNA, the CDR3 is TGTGCCAGCAGCCCCCGACAGGGTACGGGCGAGCAGTACTTC.

V gene TRBV7-9 combines with J gene TRBJ1-5, with a weak D call TRBD1 (5 bases). The CDR3 totals 13 residues. Germline CDR1 is SEHNR and CDR2 is FQNEAQ (reference sequence). V lost 4 bases and J 6 bases, leaving 10 bases between the germline ends. CDR3 nucleotide sequence: TGTGCCAGCAGCTCGGAGGGGAGTCAGCCCCAGCATTTT. It specifies CASSSEGSQPQHF. Full variable domain (missing parts from reference TRBV7-9 and TRBJ1-5): DTGVSQNPRHKITKRGQNVTFRCDPISEHNRLYWYRQTLGQGPEFLTYFQNEAQLEKSRLLSDRFSAERPKGSFSTLEIQRTEQGDSAMYLCASSSEGSQPQHFGDGTRLSIL.

The chain employs TRBV12-5 and TRBJ2-7, with 12 bases fitting TRBD2. J lost 6 bases, V lost 2 bases, and 8 bases had no gene match. The germline V gene encodes CDR1 LGHNT and CDR2 FRNRAP. CDR3 length equals 16 residues. CDR3 sequence (DNA): TGTGCTAGTGGTTTGAGGCTAGCGGGAGGGCCACGCGAGCAGTACTTC. Translating it yields CASGLRLAGGPREQYF.

The V and J genes are TRBV30 and TRBJ2-1; 7 nucleotides match TRBD2. CDR3 length equals 14 residues. Germline-derived CDR1 and CDR2 are GTSNPN and SVGIG (reference sequence). J lost 3 bases, V lost 1 base, and 3 bases had no gene match. This CDR3 reads CAWSAGLDYNEQFF. The CDR3 bases are TGTGCCTGGAGTGCCGGACTAGACTACAATGAGCAGTTCTTC.

In nucleotides, the CDR3 is TGTGCCAGCAGCTATGGAAACAGTGCGAATGAAAAACTGTTTTTT. Translating it yields CASSYGNSANEKLFF. The chain couples TRBV7-6 to TRBJ1-4; no clear D gene. The V end was cut by 4 bases, the J end by 5 bases, with 14 bases between. CDR1 is SGHVS, CDR2 FNYEAQ, per germline. The CDR3 runs to 15 residues.

The chain carries TRBV29-1 and TRBJ2-1; 11 bases line up with TRBD2. The CDR3 length is 14 residues. V lost 4 bases, J lost 8 bases, and 7 bases stayed unmatched. The germline CDR1 and CDR2 sequences are SQVTM and ANQGSEA. The CDR3 DNA sequence: TGCAGCGTTGTAGAACTAGCGGGGGTTGATGAGCAGTTCTTC. This translates into CSVVELAGVDEQFF.

This clone was counted a few times. V and J are TRBV6-1 and TRBJ2-3; D is unresolved. This CDR3 has 14 residues. Germline CDR1 and CDR2: MNHNS and SASEGT. V shed 0 bases and J shed 6 bases, with 10 bases lying between them. The DNA for the CDR3 is TGTGCCAGCAGTGAAGCGATAGCCTGGGATACGCAGTATTTT. Translating it yields CASSEAIAWDTQYF.

The genes are TRBV5-1 and TRBJ1-1; a weak D match, TRBD1 (6 bases). The CDR3 has 15 amino acids. Trimming took off 4 bases at V and 5 bases at J, with 18 bases between the two ends. The germline V gene has CDR1 SGHRS and CDR2 YFSETQ. CDR3 DNA sequence: TGCGCCAGCAGCAGGGGGACGGGAGCGGGGACTGAAGCTTTCTTT. This codes for CASSRGTGAGTEAFF. Full variable domain (missing parts from reference TRBV5-1 and TRBJ1-1): KAGVTQTPRYLIKTRGQQVTLSCSPISGHRSVSWYQQTPGQGLQFLFEYFSETQRNKGNFPGRFSGRQFSNSRSEMNVSTLELGDSALYLCASSRGTGAGTEAFFGQGTRLTVV.

The chain has TRBV7-8 and TRBJ1-1, with TRBD1 matching over 7 bases. The V gene end was trimmed by 4 bases and the J gene end by 6 bases; junction bases not matched to a gene: 8. Per germline, CDR1 SGHVS and CDR2 FQNEAQ. This CDR3 spans 14 amino acids. CDR3 DNA sequence: TGTGCCAGCAGCTCCCGCGGGACAGTGCCTGAAGCTTTCTTT. Translation: CASSSRGTVPEAFF. Variable domain in full (rest from reference TRBV7-8 and TRBJ1-1): GAGVSQSPRYKVAKRGQDVALRCDPISGHVSLFWYQQALGQGPEFLTYFQNEAQLDKSGLPSDRFFAERPEGSVSTLKIQRTQQEDSAVYLCASSSRGTVPEAFFGQGTRLTVV.

The chain recombines TRBV7-9 with TRBJ2-1, with D tentatively TRBD1 (5 bases). V was trimmed by 1 base and J by 8 bases, leaving 12 bases between them. This CDR3 comprises 14 residues. Germline V gene lookup returns CDR1 SEHNR and CDR2 FQNEAQ (reference sequence). CDR3: CASSLVWEGDEQFF. For the CDR3, the DNA is TGTGCCAGCAGCTTAGTATGGGAAGGGGATGAGCAGTTCTTC.

The CDR3, as DNA: TGTGCCAGCAGCTTCGCTAAAGGGGACACTGAAGCTTTCTTT. This sequence encodes CASSFAKGDTEAFF. The rearrangement uses TRBV5-8 and TRBJ1-1, with a tentative D call TRBD1 (5 bases). V was clipped by 2 bases and J by 3 bases, with 11 bases between them. This CDR3 is 14 amino acids long. Germline V gene lookup returns CDR1 SGHTS and CDR2 YDEGEE.

The gene calls are TRBV29-1 and TRBJ1-1, with no clear D. Trimming removed 4 bases from V and 3 bases from J, with 9 bases in between. Germline V gene sequence: CDR1 SQVTM, CDR2 ANQGSEA. The CDR3 consists of 12 residues. CDR3 sequence: CSVALADTEAFF. DNA of the CDR3: TGCAGCGTTGCCCTGGCTGACACTGAAGCTTTCTTT.

This chain links TRBV30 with TRBJ2-7; maybe TRBD2 (5 bases). The CDR3 is made up of 13 amino acids. Looked up from germline, CDR1 is GTSNPN and CDR2 is SVGIG (reference sequence). The germline V and J ends were trimmed by 0 bases and 5 bases, with 11 bases remaining between them. CDR3 protein: CAWSVFRDHEQYF. Here the CDR3 DNA reads TGTGCCTGGAGTGTTTTTCGGGATCACGAGCAGTACTTC.

This chain uses TRBV6-1 with TRBJ1-1, with a possible D match to TRBD1 (5 bases). Trimming pared 3 bases from V and 5 bases from J, leaving 10 bases between. CDR1 is MNHNS and CDR2 is SASEGT in the germline V gene. The CDR3 is made up of 13 amino acids. CDR3 sequence reads: CASSDQGRTEAFF. CDR3 nucleotide sequence: TGTGCCAGCAGTGATCAGGGTCGGACTGAAGCTTTCTTT.

This chain uses TRBV18 with TRBJ1-2, with 7 bases identical to TRBD1. This CDR3 spans 13 amino acids. Germline CDR1 reads KGHSH; CDR2 reads LQKENI. With V trimmed by 3 bases and J by 8 bases, 6 bases remained unmatched. The CDR3 protein is CASSPEGARGYTF. The CDR3 DNA is TGTGCCAGCTCACCTGAGGGGGCGCGGGGCTACACCTTC.

The chain recombines TRBV11-3 with TRBJ1-1, with D perhaps TRBD1 (6 bases). The V and J ends lost 1 base and 0 bases respectively, with 9 bases between them. Germline V gene data show CDR1 as SGHNT and CDR2 as YENEEA. The CDR3 totals 15 residues. CDR3: CASSLGGGMNTEAFF. The CDR3, as DNA: TGTGCCAGCAGCTTAGGGGGGGGCATGAACACTGAAGCTTTCTTT. The full variable domain, completed using reference TRBV11-3 and TRBJ1-1, is EAGVVQSPRYKIIEKKQPVAFWCNPISGHNTLYWYLQNLGQGPELLIRYENEEAVDDSQLPKDRFSAERLKGVDSTLKIQPAELGDSAVYLCASSLGGGMNTEAFFGQGTRLTVV.

The chain employs TRBV6-5 and TRBJ1-3; no definite D call. V was pared by 2 bases and J by 2 bases, with 7 bases between. Germline CDR1 is MNHEY and CDR2 is SVGAGI. The CDR3 is 14 residues long. The CDR3 protein is CASSYGGTGNTIYF. The CDR3 DNA reads TGTGCCAGCAGTTACGGAGGGACTGGAAACACCATATATTTT.

The CDR3 loop reads CASSAAPGLAYEQYF. The DNA for the CDR3 is TGTGCCAGCAGTGCCGCCCCAGGTTTGGCCTACGAGCAGTACTTC. V is TRBV9 and J is TRBJ2-7; D remains ambiguous. The CDR3 is made up of 15 amino acids. V lost 5 bases and J 2 bases, leaving 17 bases between the germline ends. Germline V lookup: CDR1 SGDLS, CDR2 YYNGEE.

V usage is TRBV5-4 and J usage is TRBJ1-2; the D is unclear. Trimming left V 4 bases short and J 3 bases short, with 19 bases between. Germline V gene lookup returns CDR1 SGHNT and CDR2 YYREEE (reference sequence). The CDR3 is 16 amino acids. DNA of the CDR3: TGTGCCAGCAGCCTGGGCGGGGTCGGCGAGGACTATGGCTACACCTTC. Amino acid sequence: CASSLGGVGEDYGYTF.

This clone was seen a few times. This sequence joins TRBV27 and TRBJ2-3; 8 bases align to TRBD2. V gave up 8 bases and J gave up 3 bases; unmatched junction bases: 10. The CDR3 contains 15 residues. Germline-derived CDR1 and CDR2 are MNHEY and SMNVEV (reference sequence). This CDR3 is CASQLLAGLTDTQYF. DNA of the CDR3: TGTGCCAGCCAACTATTAGCGGGGCTAACAGATACGCAGTATTTT.

The chain uses TRBV4-2 and TRBJ1-5; maybe TRBD1 (5 bases). In germline, CDR1 is LGHNA, CDR2 YNFKEQ. Trimming left V 3 bases short and J 3 bases short, with 12 bases between. This CDR3 has 15 residues. The CDR3 DNA reads as TGTGCCAGCAGCCACCAGGGAGGGGACAATCAGCCCCAGCATTTT. Protein sequence: CASSHQGGDNQPQHF.

This clone was picked up one time. The chain has TRBV19 and TRBJ2-7, with 11 nucleotides matching TRBD1. The CDR3 has 15 residues. Per germline, CDR1 LNHDA and CDR2 SQIVND (reference sequence). V lost 5 bases and J lost 6; bases outside the gene matches: 9. CDR3 region: CASSPLPGTGGEQYF. In DNA form, the CDR3 reads TGTGCCAGTAGTCCCCTACCTGGGACAGGGGGCGAGCAGTACTTC.

The rearrangement joins TRBV6-6 to TRBJ1-1; D gene ambiguous. The CDR3 covers 13 residues. Trimming took off 5 bases at V and 0 bases at J, with 7 bases between the two ends. From germline, CDR1 is MNHNY and CDR2 SVGAGI (reference sequence). CDR3 region: CASSRGMNTEAFF. CDR3 in DNA: TGTGCCAGCAGTCGAGGGATGAACACTGAAGCTTTCTTT.

The chain employs TRBV19 and TRBJ2-5, with 9 bases that match TRBD2. The end of the DNA is better explained by TRBJ2-7, so the J call may be wrong. Germline V gene lookup returns CDR1 LNHDA and CDR2 SQIVND (reference sequence). There are 16 residues in the CDR3. CDR3 in amino acids: CASSILAGGAGNEQYF. Here the CDR3 DNA reads TGTGCCAGTAGTATTTTGGCGGGAGGGGCTGGAAACGAGCAGTACTTC.

The V and J genes are TRBV10-3 and TRBJ1-2; tentative D call: TRBD1 (5 bases). The CDR3 is made up of 14 amino acids. The V end was cut by 8 bases, the J end by 0 bases, with 13 bases between. Germline V gene data show CDR1 as ENHRY and CDR2 as SYGVKD. The CDR3 loop reads CAIPHTGANYGYTF. CDR3 coding DNA: TGTGCCATCCCCCATACGGGGGCTAACTATGGCTACACCTTC.